These 30 T cell receptor beta chains originate from one sample sequenced in a study of T cell clonotyping in hematopoietic cell transplantation (dated by TCRdb to 2020 to 2022). This sample's time point label indicates: recipient sample about 28 days before transplant, after cytoreduction. The library was produced with the immunoSEQ multiplex PCR assay. TCRdb took this table from immuneACCESS and kept in-frame rearrangements with V and J called. Such tables lack part of the clones; where checked against another copy, unresolved V genes explain under half of the gap, and the rest is unexplained. This sample holds over 45,000 clones; more than 75% were observed only once. The top ten clonotypes cover just under 6% of the sample. Sequenced material: peripheral blood mononuclear cells, taken before stem cell transplant. The origin of the receptors is a man in his 60s with biphenotypic leukemia. Some clones in this sample may be carry-over from other donors' samples.

In this sample, this clone turned up once. This rearrangement joins TRBV5-1 to TRBJ2-7; D perhaps matches TRBD2 (6 bases). Trimming pared 4 bases from V and 11 bases from J, leaving 19 bases between. The CDR3 spans 13 residues. Germline V gene data show CDR1 as SGHRS and CDR2 as YFSETQ. Here the CDR3 DNA reads TGCGCCAGCAGCCCGGAGGTCGGGGGAAGAGAGTACTTC. It specifies CASSPEVGGREYF.

The CDR3 loop is CAISESISGLEKNIQYF. The DNA of the CDR3 is TGTGCCATCAGTGAGTCGATTTCGGGACTAGAGAAAAACATTCAGTACTTC. This chain connects TRBV10-3 to TRBJ2-4, with 8 positions matching TRBD2. Germline-derived CDR1 and CDR2 are ENHRY and SYGVKD. The V segment lost 0 bases and the J segment 4 bases; nucleotides outside the gene matches: 8. The CDR3 contains 17 residues.

The chain carries TRBV11-2 and TRBJ1-1; no clear D gene. Germline V lookup: CDR1 SGHAT, CDR2 FQNNGV. This CDR3 is built from 16 residues. V was cut by 0 bases and J by 2 bases, with 13 bases left in between. The CDR3 sequence is CASSLEWRQRNTEAFF. The CDR3 DNA reads TGTGCCAGCAGCTTAGAATGGCGGCAGCGTAACACTGAAGCTTTCTTT.

This chain joins TRBV13 and TRBJ2-2; weak D call: TRBD1 (5 bases). V lost 1 base and J 6 bases, leaving 12 bases between the germline ends. The germline V gene encodes CDR1 PRHDT and CDR2 FYEKMQ (reference sequence). The length of the CDR3 is 15 residues. DNA of the CDR3: TGTGCCAGCAGCTTAGAGGCAGGGAAAGCCGGGGAGCTGTTTTTT. It is translated as CASSLEAGKAGELFF.

By frequency in the sample, this clone is medium-sized (0.01 to 0.1%). The CDR3 protein is CASSPEQGRREQYF. The CDR3 coding sequence is TGTGCCAGCAGCCCTGAACAGGGGCGCCGCGAGCAGTACTTC. The V and J genes are TRBV5-6 and TRBJ2-7; 7 nucleotides align to TRBD1. Germline loops: CDR1 SGHDT, CDR2 YYEEEE. The CDR3 runs to 14 residues. Trimming removed 4 bases from V and 6 bases from J; junction bases left unmatched: 10.

V is TRBV29-1 and J is TRBJ2-5; 7 nucleotides line up with TRBD1. The CDR3 runs 11 residues. CDR1 SQVTM and CDR2 ANQGSEA come from the germline V gene. Trimming removed 5 bases from V and 4 bases from J; junction bases left unmatched: 1. This CDR3 is CSVRGRETQYF. The CDR3 region has the DNA TGCAGCGTTAGGGGGCGAGAGACCCAGTACTTC.

V is TRBV11-3 and J is TRBJ2-1; D may be TRBD1 (6 bases). Germline V gene data show CDR1 as SGHNT and CDR2 as YENEEA. With 8 bases removed from V and 5 bases from J, the gap between germline ends came to 16 bases. This CDR3 is built from 14 residues. The CDR3 DNA sequence: TGTGCCAGCCACGAGGGGACAACGAACAATGAGCAGTTCTTC. Translation: CASHEGTTNNEQFF.

V is TRBV6-1 and J is TRBJ2-7; D tentatively fits TRBD1 or TRBD2 (5 bases each). Trimming took 4 bases from V and 2 from J, leaving 15 bases between them. Germline V gene data show CDR1 as MNHNS and CDR2 as SASEGT. The CDR3 sequence is 15 residues long. The CDR3 here is CASSAYGDGAYEQYF. The CDR3 nucleotides read TGTGCCAGCAGTGCCTACGGGGACGGAGCCTACGAGCAGTACTTC.

This sequence joins TRBV7-2 and TRBJ2-3, with D possibly being TRBD1 (6 bases). Germline values: CDR1 SGHTA, CDR2 FQGNSA. There are 14 residues in the CDR3. V was cut by 5 bases and J by 3 bases, with 12 bases left in between. The CDR3 nucleotides read TGTGCCAGCAGCGCCCAGCAGGGGACAGATACGCAGTATTTT. Protein sequence: CASSAQQGTDTQYF.

The chain carries TRBV7-9 and TRBJ2-5, with D uncertain. The CDR3 length is 14 residues. Germline V CDR1 and CDR2: SEHNR, FQNEAQ (reference sequence). V lost 1 base to trimming and J lost 5 bases, with 11 bases between them. CDR3 sequence: CASSLDGVRETQYF. The CDR3 bases are TGTGCCAGCAGCTTAGATGGAGTCCGGGAGACCCAGTACTTC.

A note on this clone: This specimen includes other DNA sequences encoding the same CDR3. This rearrangement joins TRBV4-1 to TRBJ2-7; 7 bases fit TRBD2. With 0 bases clipped from V and 3 bases from J, the junction kept 5 bases outside the gene matches. CDR1 MGHRA and CDR2 YSYEKL come from the germline V gene. The length of the CDR3 is 15 residues. CDR3 amino acids: CASSQETGLGYEQYF. As DNA, the CDR3 is TGCGCCAGCAGCCAAGAAACAGGACTAGGCTACGAGCAGTACTTC.

This chain uses TRBV6-6 with TRBJ1-1, with D possibly TRBD1 on 5 matching bases. Germline V CDR1 and CDR2: MNHNY, SVGAGI (reference sequence). Trimming left V 6 bases short and J 7 bases short, with 18 bases between. CDR3 length: 14 residues. CDR3 sequence (DNA): TGTGCCAGCAGCAGTAGCGGGGGTGGGGGTGAAGCTTTCTTT. Protein product: CASSSSGGGGEAFF.

This chain uses TRBV30 with TRBJ1-1; perhaps TRBD1 as D (6 bases). Germline CDR1 and CDR2: GTSNPN and SVGIG (reference sequence). V was trimmed by 0 bases and J by 2 bases, leaving 16 bases between them. The CDR3 has 16 residues. The CDR3 here is CAWSVWSSGANTEAFF. DNA of the CDR3: TGTGCCTGGAGTGTATGGTCGTCAGGGGCTAACACTGAAGCTTTCTTT.

V usage is TRBV13 and J usage is TRBJ2-2; 13 nucleotides match TRBD2. Germline trimming cut 0 bases from V and 8 bases from J; bases unmatched to any gene: 3. Looked up from germline, CDR1 is PRHDT and CDR2 is FYEKMQ (reference sequence). The CDR3 length is 16 residues. CDR3 region: CASSLGLAGGPGELFF. The CDR3 DNA reads as TGTGCCAGCAGCTTAGGACTAGCGGGAGGGCCGGGGGAGCTGTTTTTT. Supplemented by reference TRBV13 and TRBJ2-2, the full variable domain reads AAGVIQSPRHLIKEKRETATLKCYPIPRHDTVYWYQQGPGQDPQFLISFYEKMQSDKGSIPDRFSAQQFSDYHSELNMSSLELGDSALYFCASSLGLAGGPGELFFGEGSRLTVL.

This clone was seen only a few times. V and J are TRBV4-1 and TRBJ2-7, with a possible D match to TRBD2 (5 bases). Between the trimmed V and J ends, which lost 1 base and 3 bases, there was a span of 7 bases. The CDR3 length is 13 residues. Germline V gives CDR1 MGHRA, CDR2 YSYEKL. Written as DNA, the CDR3 is TGCGCCAGCAGCCAAGGGGAGCACTACGAGCAGTACTTC. Its protein product is CASSQGEHYEQYF.

This rearrangement joins TRBV19 to TRBJ2-3; 8 positions agree with TRBD2. Looked up from germline, CDR1 is LNHDA and CDR2 is SQIVND (reference sequence). V lost 8 bases, J lost 4 bases, and 8 bases stayed unmatched. This CDR3 comprises 14 residues. This CDR3 is CASGFGREADTQYF. The CDR3 DNA follows: TGTGCCAGTGGGTTCGGGAGGGAAGCAGATACGCAGTATTTT.

This clone came up once. The chain has TRBV14 and TRBJ2-5; either TRBD1 or TRBD2 may supply D (6 bases each). Germline CDR1 reads SGHDN; CDR2 reads FVKESK. CDR3 length equals 16 residues. V lost 4 bases, J lost 0 bases, and 15 bases lay in between. The CDR3 here is CASSPGGGGHQETQYF. CDR3 bases: TGTGCCAGCAGCCCCGGAGGGGGTGGGCACCAAGAGACCCAGTACTTC.

The V and J genes are TRBV5-1 and TRBJ2-1; D is uncertain. There are 15 residues in the CDR3. Trimming cost V 0 bases and J 2 bases, with 9 bases left between them. Germline loops: CDR1 SGHRS, CDR2 YFSETQ. CDR3 nucleotide sequence: TGCGCCAGCAGCTTGGACCCCGTCCCCTACAATGAGCAGTTCTTC. Encoded protein: CASSLDPVPYNEQFF.

CDR3 protein: CASSREGVGGYTF. The CDR3 coding sequence is TGCGCCAGCAGCAGGGAAGGGGTGGGAGGCTACACCTTC. The chain has TRBV4-1 and TRBJ1-2, with D maybe TRBD1 (5 bases). V was pared by 5 bases and J by 8 bases, with 15 bases between. Per germline, CDR1 MGHRA and CDR2 YSYEKL. This CDR3 comprises 13 residues.

As DNA, the CDR3 is TGCGCCAGCAGCTGGAGTACAGGGGGGCGACAGCCGTTCACCGAAGCTTTCTTT. Its protein is CASSWSTGGRQPFTEAFF. This sequence joins TRBV5-1 and TRBJ1-1, with TRBD1 matching over 8 bases. There are 18 residues in the CDR3. Trimming took 3 bases from V and 8 from J; bases not matched to a gene: 21. Looked up from germline, CDR1 is SGHRS and CDR2 is YFSETQ.

This sequence joins TRBV18 and TRBJ1-2; D not certain. Between the trimmed V and J ends, which lost 2 bases and 4 bases, there was a span of 20 bases. This CDR3 contains 17 residues. Germline values: CDR1 KGHSH, CDR2 LQKENI. The CDR3 bases are TGTGCCAGCTCACCATCCGCGGCTGGGTTGGAGGTCTATGGCTACACCTTC. Its protein product is CASSPSAAGLEVYGYTF.

The chain couples TRBV30 to TRBJ2-6, with D perhaps given as TRBD1 or TRBD2 (5 bases each). This CDR3 comprises 16 residues. Germline lookup yields CDR1 GTSNPN and CDR2 SVGIG (reference sequence). The V end lost 2 bases, the J end lost 2 bases, and 13 bases lay between the germline ends. Here the CDR3 DNA reads TGTGCCTGGAGTCTTGTCATGGGGGCTGGGGCCAACGTCCTGACTTTC. Its translation: CAWSLVMGAGANVLTF.

The gene calls are TRBV9 and TRBJ1-1; D uncertain. Germline V CDR1 and CDR2: SGDLS, YYNGEE. Trimming left V 2 bases short and J 1 base short, with 9 bases between. The CDR3 is 14 amino acids. The CDR3 sequence is CASSVDGGNTEAFF. The CDR3 DNA sequence: TGTGCCAGCAGCGTCGACGGAGGGAACACTGAAGCTTTCTTT. Based on the CDR3 plus reference TRBV9 and TRBJ1-1, the full variable domain is DSGVTQTPKHLITATGQRVTLRCSPRSGDLSVYWYQQSLDQGLQFLIQYYNGEERAKGNILERFSAQQFPDLHSELNLSSLELGDSALYFCASSVDGGNTEAFFGQGTRLTVV.

The rearrangement joins TRBV7-9 to TRBJ2-1, with no clear D. Trimming removed 1 base from V and 9 bases from J, with 4 bases in between. This CDR3 comprises 11 residues. Germline CDR1 is SEHNR and CDR2 is FQNEAQ (reference sequence). The CDR3 DNA reads TGTGCCAGCAGCTTAGGAATTGAGCAGTTCTTC. Translation gives CASSLGIEQFF.

The genes are TRBV5-1 and TRBJ2-7; D gene ambiguous. The CDR3 totals 14 residues. Germline CDR1 and CDR2: SGHRS and YFSETQ. V was shortened by 0 bases and J by 1 base, with 8 bases between the two germline ends. The CDR3 loop reads CASSLGLGSYEQYF. The CDR3, as DNA: TGCGCCAGCAGCTTGGGGCTAGGGTCCTACGAGCAGTACTTC. Using reference TRBV5-1 and TRBJ2-7 for the parts outside the CDR3, the full variable domain is KAGVTQTPRYLIKTRGQQVTLSCSPISGHRSVSWYQQTPGQGLQFLFEYFSETQRNKGNFPGRFSGRQFSNSRSEMNVSTLELGDSALYLCASSLGLGSYEQYFGPGTRLTVT.

The chain couples TRBV28 to TRBJ1-2, with D unclear. CDR1 is MDHEN, CDR2 SYDVKM, per germline. The V end lost 7 bases, the J end lost 8 bases, and 29 bases lay between the germline ends. The CDR3 has 17 residues. The CDR3 spells CASTPSWMRVVIPGYTF. In nucleotides, the CDR3 is TGTGCCAGCACCCCCTCTTGGATGAGGGTAGTAATTCCAGGCTACACCTTC.

This clone was observed once. V usage is TRBV2 and J usage is TRBJ2-6, with a weak D call TRBD2 (6 bases). This CDR3 has 18 residues. CDR1 SNHLY and CDR2 FYNNEI come from the germline V gene. V was shortened by 7 bases and J by 0 bases, with 19 bases between the two germline ends. CDR3 loop: CASISGTPNFSGANVLTF. The CDR3 nucleotides are TGTGCCAGCATTTCGGGGACTCCCAATTTCTCTGGGGCCAACGTCCTGACTTTC.

The gene calls are TRBV5-6 and TRBJ1-5; D is undetermined. The V end lost 4 bases, the J end lost 6 bases, and 17 bases lay between the germline ends. The CDR3 spans 15 residues. Germline V gives CDR1 SGHDT, CDR2 YYEEEE. The CDR3 DNA follows: TGTGCCAGCAGCCGGGCTTTGGGTTCCGGTCAGCCCCAGCATTTT. Translating gives CASSRALGSGQPQHF.

This chain connects TRBV6-1 to TRBJ1-2; TRBD1 aligns across 7 bases. From germline, CDR1 is MNHNS and CDR2 SASEGT. The length of the CDR3 is 13 residues. J lost 5 bases, V lost 4 bases, and 4 bases had no gene match. The CDR3 loop reads CASSVRTGYGYTF. DNA of the CDR3: TGTGCCAGCAGTGTGAGGACAGGATATGGCTACACCTTC.

The chain combines TRBV5-1 with TRBJ1-1; D unclear. Germline V CDR1 and CDR2: SGHRS, YFSETQ. V lost 0 bases to trimming and J lost 7 bases, with 13 bases between them. The CDR3 length is 14 residues. The CDR3 here is CASSLGGPPYEAFF. The CDR3, as DNA: TGCGCCAGCAGCTTGGGAGGACCCCCTTATGAAGCTTTCTTT.